One and the same sample provided the 27 T cell receptor beta chains below, sequenced in a study of T cell responses to AZD1222 COVID-19 vaccine. Profiled with immunoSEQ multiplex PCR; TCRdb holds only in-frame clones, not every one. The sample has more than 150,000 clones, 85% to 95% seen once; the top ten hold approximately 1.9%. The sequencing here drew on peripheral blood, taken 28 days after the second AZD1222 dose. These receptor sequences come from an adult who received the AZD1222 COVID-19 vaccine.

V and J are TRBV11-2 and TRBJ1-4; D uncertain. V dropped 4 bases and J dropped 6 bases, with 9 bases sitting between them. The CDR3 covers 13 residues. Looked up from germline, CDR1 is SGHAT and CDR2 is FQNNGV. This chain's CDR3 is CASSSTRYEKLFF. The CDR3 nucleotides are TGTGCCAGCAGCTCGACCCGTTATGAAAAACTGTTTTTT.

This clone has just a few counts. The gene calls are TRBV12-3 or TRBV12-4 and TRBJ1-1; D is perhaps TRBD1 (5 bases). The CDR3 sequence is 13 residues long. Trimming pared 6 bases from V and 1 base from J, leaving 9 bases between. As DNA, the CDR3 is TGTGCCAGCAGAACGCAGGGGAACACTGAAGCTTTCTTT. Encoded protein: CASRTQGNTEAFF.

This chain uses TRBV11-2 with TRBJ2-5, with 10 positions matching TRBD2. The germline V gene encodes CDR1 SGHAT and CDR2 FQNNGV. The J segment lost 1 base and the V segment lost 5 bases, leaving 7 bases of the junction unmatched. The CDR3 runs 16 residues. The CDR3 sequence: CASSPSGTSVQETQYF. CDR3 DNA: TGTGCCAGCAGCCCATCCGGGACTAGCGTCCAAGAGACCCAGTACTTC.

The chain carries TRBV30 and TRBJ1-1, with 7 positions matching TRBD1. The CDR3 is 15 residues long. With 8 bases clipped from V and 0 bases from J, the junction kept 12 bases outside the gene matches. In germline, CDR1 is GTSNPN, CDR2 SVGIG (reference sequence). The CDR3 nucleotides are TGTGCCCGGCGCCCACAGGGGTTGGTGAACACTGAAGCTTTCTTT. This translates into CARRPQGLVNTEAFF. Together with reference TRBV30 and TRBJ1-1, the CDR3 gives the full variable domain: SQTIHQWPATLVQPVGSPLSLECTVEGTSNPNLYWYRQAAGRGLQLLFYSVGIGQISSEVPQNLSASRPQDRQFILSSKKLLLSDSGFYLCARRPQGLVNTEAFFGQGTRLTVV.

The chain is built from TRBV27 and TRBJ1-4; D remains ambiguous. The germline V gene has CDR1 MNHEY and CDR2 SMNVEV (reference sequence). This CDR3 spans 15 amino acids. The V end was cut by 3 bases, the J end by 3 bases, with 11 bases between. CDR3 sequence: CASSFRTESNEKLFF. In nucleotides, the CDR3 is TGTGCCAGCAGTTTCCGAACAGAATCTAATGAAAAACTGTTTTTT.

This sequence joins TRBV4-1 and TRBJ2-2, with D perhaps TRBD1 (6 bases). The CDR3 extends over 15 amino acids. Germline V gene data show CDR1 as MGHRA and CDR2 as YSYEKL. V lost 0 bases and J lost 7, with 12 bases in between. As DNA, the CDR3 is TGCGCCAGCAGCCAAGAGCCAGGGGCGGGCGGGGAGCTGTTTTTT. This sequence encodes CASSQEPGAGGELFF.

This sequence joins TRBV6-6 and TRBJ2-5; D gene unclear. The ends were cut back, 10 bases at V and 2 bases at J, with 11 bases in the middle. CDR3 length: 12 amino acids. Per the germline V gene, CDR1 is MNHNY and CDR2 is SVGAGI (reference sequence). The CDR3 bases are TGTGCCACTACGTGGTCACAAGAGACCCAGTACTTC. Protein product: CATTWSQETQYF.

This clone was counted only a few times. This chain uses TRBV30 with TRBJ1-2; perhaps TRBD1 as D (6 bases). With 3 bases removed from V and 4 bases from J, the gap between germline ends came to 15 bases. The CDR3 length is 14 residues. CDR1 is GTSNPN, CDR2 SVGIG, per germline (reference sequence). The CDR3 DNA is TGTGCCTGGAGACCCCGCGGGGGCTCCTATGGCTACACCTTC. It is translated as CAWRPRGGSYGYTF.

This chain joins TRBV10-1 and TRBJ2-7; 8 positions match TRBD2. The CDR3 is made up of 15 amino acids. V was clipped by 2 bases and J by 1 base; unmatched bases: 4. In germline, CDR1 is WNHNN, CDR2 SYGVQD (reference sequence). The CDR3 here is CASSEGGGPSYEQYF. The CDR3 nucleotides are TGCGCCAGCAGTGAGGGCGGGGGGCCTTCCTACGAGCAGTACTTC.

V and J are TRBV18 and TRBJ2-1; the D gene could be TRBD1 or TRBD2 (5 bases each). The CDR3 totals 16 residues. Germline CDR1 reads KGHSH; CDR2 reads LQKENI. V lost 8 bases and J lost 0, with 17 bases in between. This CDR3 is CASPTGADSSYNEQFF. The CDR3 DNA is TGTGCCAGCCCCACCGGGGCGGACTCCTCCTACAATGAGCAGTTCTTC.

The chain is built from TRBV19 and TRBJ1-6, with D maybe TRBD1 (5 bases). With 4 bases removed from V and 7 bases from J, the gap between germline ends came to 14 bases. This CDR3 has 15 amino acids. Germline V gene data show CDR1 as LNHDA and CDR2 as SQIVND (reference sequence). CDR3 sequence: CASSTSGTGNSPLHF. The CDR3, as DNA: TGTGCCAGTAGTACCTCCGGGACGGGAAATTCACCCCTCCACTTT.

The V gene is TRBV6-1, the J gene TRBJ1-6; 9 bases fit TRBD1. This CDR3 has 16 amino acids. The J segment lost 4 bases and the V segment lost 2 bases, leaving 3 bases of the junction unmatched. Per the germline V gene, CDR1 is MNHNS and CDR2 is SASEGT. The CDR3, as DNA: TGTGCCAGCAGTGAAACCGGGACAGGGTATAATTCACCCCTCCACTTT. It translates to CASSETGTGYNSPLHF.

This chain uses TRBV4-3 with TRBJ2-2; 9 bases are shared with TRBD1. The CDR3 extends over 16 amino acids. J gave up 5 bases and V 4 bases, and 8 bases lay outside the gene matches. The germline V gene encodes CDR1 LGHNA and CDR2 YSLEER. CDR3: CASSPSSTGGTGELFF. The CDR3 DNA reads as TGCGCCAGCAGCCCTTCATCGACAGGGGGGACCGGGGAGCTGTTTTTT.

In this sample, this clone turned up once. The chain joins TRBV18 to TRBJ2-3; a possible D gene is TRBD1 (6 bases). The length of the CDR3 is 17 residues. Germline lookup yields CDR1 KGHSH and CDR2 LQKENI. V lost 1 base, J lost 0 bases, and 14 bases lay in between. CDR3 nucleotide sequence: TGTGCCAGCTCACCACGGTCTCAGGGGTTTAGCACAGATACGCAGTATTTT. Amino acid sequence: CASSPRSQGFSTDTQYF.

The J gene is TRBJ1-2, the V gene TRBV19, with 7 nucleotides matching TRBD1. Germline V gene data show CDR1 as LNHDA and CDR2 as SQIVND (reference sequence). This CDR3 has 15 amino acids. The V gene end was trimmed by 7 bases and the J gene end by 2 bases; junction bases not matched to a gene: 10. The CDR3 nucleotides read TGTGCCAGTACCCCGGAGGGGACAGTGAACTATGGCTACACCTTC. It encodes CASTPEGTVNYGYTF.

The J gene is TRBJ2-1, the V gene TRBV19; 12 positions agree with TRBD2. Germline CDR1 LNHDA, CDR2 SQIVND (reference sequence). This CDR3 region has 13 residues. V dropped 8 bases and J dropped 8; count of bases not matched to a gene: 4. The CDR3 DNA reads TGTGCCAGTTCCGGACTAGCGGGATATGAGCAGTTCTTC. It encodes CASSGLAGYEQFF.

The chain joins TRBV19 to TRBJ2-7, with D perhaps given as TRBD1 or TRBD2 (5 bases each). From germline, CDR1 is LNHDA and CDR2 SQIVND (reference sequence). Trimming took 5 bases from V and 6 from J, leaving 8 bases between them. The CDR3 has 11 amino acids. The CDR3 bases are TGTGCCAGTAGTGAGGGGCGCGAGCAGTACTTC. Amino acids: CASSEGREQYF. The full variable domain, rest sourced from reference TRBV19 and TRBJ2-7, is DGGITQSPKYLFRKEGQNVTLSCEQNLNHDAMYWYRQDPGQGLRLIYYSQIVNDFQKGDIAEGYSVSREKKESFPLTVTSAQKNPTAFYLCASSEGREQYFGPGTRLTVT.

This chain uses TRBV5-1 with TRBJ2-1, with TRBD2 matching over 13 bases. Germline lookup yields CDR1 SGHRS and CDR2 YFSETQ. The CDR3 totals 15 residues. V gave up 4 bases and J gave up 12 bases; unmatched junction bases: 10. The CDR3 nucleotides are TGCGCCAGCAGCCTCAGGACTAGCGGGGGATTAGGGCAGTTCTTC. Translated: CASSLRTSGGLGQFF.

This clone was seen once. The rearrangement joins TRBV9 to TRBJ1-5, with 8 bases identical to TRBD1. The CDR3 sequence is 15 residues long. The ends lost 0 bases at V and 2 bases at J; junction bases unmatched: 1. Germline V gene lookup returns CDR1 SGDLS and CDR2 YYNGEE. The CDR3 here is CASSVAGQGNQPQHF. The CDR3 DNA reads TGTGCCAGCAGCGTAGCGGGACAGGGCAATCAGCCCCAGCATTTT. Together with reference TRBV9 and TRBJ1-5, the CDR3 gives the full variable domain: DSGVTQTPKHLITATGQRVTLRCSPRSGDLSVYWYQQSLDQGLQFLIQYYNGEERAKGNILERFSAQQFPDLHSELNLSSLELGDSALYFCASSVAGQGNQPQHFGDGTRLSIL.

The V gene is TRBV6-2 or TRBV6-3, the J gene TRBJ2-1, with 8 bases matching TRBD1. The CDR3 spans 17 residues. Germline assignment: CDR1 MNHEY and CDR2 SVGEGT. The V segment lost 2 bases and the J segment 10 bases; nucleotides outside the gene matches: 16. The CDR3 loop is CASSYGSLGTGVREQFF. CDR3 bases: TGTGCCAGCAGTTACGGTTCCCTAGGGACAGGTGTCCGGGAGCAGTTCTTC.

This chain connects TRBV27 to TRBJ2-3; D might be TRBD1 (6 bases). Germline V CDR1 and CDR2: MNHEY, SMNVEV (reference sequence). The length of the CDR3 is 15 residues. V was cut by 5 bases and J by 2 bases, with 14 bases left in between. The CDR3 loop reads CASSGQQGNTDTQYF. CDR3 in DNA: TGTGCCAGCAGTGGACAACAGGGTAACACAGATACGCAGTATTTT.

The V gene is TRBV6-5, the J gene TRBJ1-1, with a possible D match to TRBD1 (5 bases). Trimming took off 5 bases at V and 2 bases at J, with 15 bases between the two ends. The CDR3 loop spans 15 amino acids. Germline V gives CDR1 MNHEY, CDR2 SVGAGI. The CDR3 region has the DNA TGTGCCAGCAGTCGGGTGGGGGAGGGCAACACTGAAGCTTTCTTT. It encodes CASSRVGEGNTEAFF.

This clone was observed a few times. The chain links TRBV4-1 to TRBJ1-1; D not certain. The CDR3 totals 14 residues. In germline, CDR1 is MGHRA, CDR2 YSYEKL. V lost 2 bases and J 0 bases, leaving 7 bases between the germline ends. The CDR3 reads CASSQQAMNTEAFF. DNA for the CDR3: TGCGCCAGCAGCCAACAGGCTATGAACACTGAAGCTTTCTTT.

The V call is TRBV10-3, the J call TRBJ1-4; D ambiguous. Looked up from germline, CDR1 is ENHRY and CDR2 is SYGVKD. Trimming pared 3 bases from V and 12 bases from J, leaving 11 bases between. The CDR3 is 12 amino acids. CDR3 bases: TGTGCCATCAGTGATAAGGCGAATCAACTGTTTTTT. Residues: CAISDKANQLFF.

J is TRBJ2-1 and V is TRBV3-1 (or the pseudogene TRBV3-2); TRBD2 is a possible D gene (6 bases). Deletions cut 9 bases from V and 4 bases from J, with 13 bases between. Germline V CDR1 and CDR2: LGHDT, YNNKEL (reference sequence). The CDR3 extends over 13 amino acids. The CDR3 coding sequence is TGTGCCAGTTGTAGCGGCCTATACAATGAGCAGTTCTTC. Translated: CASCSGLYNEQFF.

The genes are TRBV11-3 and TRBJ1-3; D remains ambiguous. The V gene lost 4 bases and the J gene lost 3 bases, with 10 bases spanning the gap. The germline V gene encodes CDR1 SGHNT and CDR2 YENEEA. The CDR3 has 14 residues. The CDR3 DNA sequence: TGTGCCAGCAGCTCTAGTTCCTTTGGAAACACCATATATTTT. It yields the protein CASSSSSFGNTIYF.

The genes are TRBV29-1 and TRBJ2-5, with 7 positions matching TRBD2. V gave up 4 bases and J gave up 2 bases; unmatched junction bases: 4. This CDR3 region has 13 residues. Per germline, CDR1 SQVTM and CDR2 ANQGSEA. The CDR3 here is CSVARESQETQYF. The DNA for the CDR3 is TGCAGCGTTGCGCGGGAGAGTCAAGAGACCCAGTACTTC.